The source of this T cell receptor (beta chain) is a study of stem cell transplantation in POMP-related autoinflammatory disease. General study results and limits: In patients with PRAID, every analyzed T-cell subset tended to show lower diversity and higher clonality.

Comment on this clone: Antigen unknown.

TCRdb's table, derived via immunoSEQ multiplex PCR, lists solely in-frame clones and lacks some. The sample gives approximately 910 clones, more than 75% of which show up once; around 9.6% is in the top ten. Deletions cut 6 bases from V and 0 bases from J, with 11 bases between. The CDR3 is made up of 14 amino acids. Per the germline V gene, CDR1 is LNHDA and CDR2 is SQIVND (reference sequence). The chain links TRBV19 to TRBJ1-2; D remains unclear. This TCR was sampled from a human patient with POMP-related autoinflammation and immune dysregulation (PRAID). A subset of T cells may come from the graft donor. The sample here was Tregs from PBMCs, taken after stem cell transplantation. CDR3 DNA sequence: TGTGCCAGTAGCAGTGGGGAAGCTAACTATGGCTACACCTTC. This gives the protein CASSSGEANYGYTF.